The 19 T cell receptor beta chains in this list originate from one sample, sequenced in a study of blood T cell repertoires in COVID-19. The assay was immunoSEQ multiplex PCR, and TCRdb's table has in-frame clones only and misses some. The repertoire holds 100,000 to 150,000 clones, with roughly 86% as singletons. The source material was peripheral blood. These receptors all come from a woman between 55 and 75 years old with acute or convalescent COVID-19.

The chain combines TRBV28 with TRBJ2-5; 10 bases fit TRBD2. The ends lost 3 bases at V and 3 bases at J; junction bases unmatched: 7. This CDR3 has 16 residues. Germline V gene lookup returns CDR1 MDHEN and CDR2 SYDVKM. The CDR3 DNA follows: TGTGCCAGCAGTTTGGGACTAGCGTTACGCGAAGAGACCCAGTACTTC. Protein product: CASSLGLALREETQYF.

The CDR3: CASSFAVRRSGRVQETQYF. The CDR3 coding sequence is TGTGCCAGCAGCTTTGCCGTTCGCCGTAGCGGGAGGGTACAAGAGACCCAGTACTTC. The gene calls are TRBV7-6 and TRBJ2-5; 11 nucleotides align to TRBD2. The J segment lost 2 bases and the V segment lost 3 bases, leaving 14 bases of the junction unmatched. Per germline, CDR1 SGHVS and CDR2 FNYEAQ. The CDR3 spans 19 residues.

The rearrangement joins TRBV27 to TRBJ1-5, with 9 positions matching TRBD1. CDR1 is MNHEY and CDR2 is SMNVEV in the germline V gene (reference sequence). The CDR3 sequence is 16 residues long. With 5 bases clipped from V and 2 bases from J, the junction kept 7 bases outside the gene matches. The CDR3 coding sequence is TGTGCCAGCAGTGTAACAGGGGGCGGCGGCAATCAGCCCCAGCATTTT. Translation: CASSVTGGGGNQPQHF.

The chain uses TRBV7-9 and TRBJ1-1; no reliable D call. Deletions cut 4 bases from V and 10 bases from J, with 13 bases between. There are 12 residues in the CDR3. Germline CDR1 SEHNR, CDR2 FQNEAQ (reference sequence). The CDR3 here is CASSSGSSRAFF. CDR3 coding DNA: TGTGCCAGCAGCTCCGGGTCGTCGAGAGCTTTCTTT.

The J gene is TRBJ1-1, the V gene TRBV29-1; 9 bases are a match to TRBD1. The length of the CDR3 is 13 residues. Germline-derived CDR1 and CDR2 are SQVTM and ANQGSEA. The junction had 3 bases not matched to a gene; V was cut back by 4 bases and J by 3 bases. CDR3 nucleotides: TGCAGCGTTGGGACAGGGGTTGACACTGAAGCTTTCTTT. It specifies CSVGTGVDTEAFF.

The J gene is TRBJ1-5, the V gene TRBV7-2; D remains unclear. V was pared by 2 bases and J by 3 bases, with 8 bases between. Germline V gene data show CDR1 as SGHTA and CDR2 as FQGNSA. The CDR3 runs to 14 residues. As DNA, the CDR3 is TGTGCCAGCAGCTTAAACAGCCTCAATCAGCCCCAGCATTTT. Translated, it gives CASSLNSLNQPQHF.

The rearrangement joins TRBV28 to TRBJ2-7, with 9 bases fitting TRBD2. V lost 6 bases to trimming and J lost 2 bases; unmatched junction nucleotides: 8. Germline-derived CDR1 and CDR2 are MDHEN and SYDVKM. This CDR3 is built from 15 residues. This CDR3 reads CASSFGLALTYEQYF. CDR3 coding DNA: TGTGCCAGCAGCTTTGGACTAGCGCTCACCTACGAGCAGTACTTC.

The V gene is TRBV27, the J gene TRBJ2-1; TRBD2 matches 7 bases. The CDR3 sequence is 14 residues long. Per germline, CDR1 MNHEY and CDR2 SMNVEV (reference sequence). Trimming removed 8 bases from V and 12 bases from J; junction bases left unmatched: 16. The CDR3 DNA reads as TGTGCCAGCGGGTGGGTCGGGACTAAACAATGGCAGTTCTTC. It yields the protein CASGWVGTKQWQFF.

As DNA, the CDR3 is TGTGCCAGCTCAAATAGCGGAAGCTCCTACAATGAGCAGTTCTTC. Translating it yields CASSNSGSSYNEQFF. The chain carries TRBV18 and TRBJ2-1; TRBD2 is a possible D gene (6 bases). The CDR3 extends over 15 amino acids. Trimming shortened V by 5 bases and J by 0 bases, and 11 bases separated the two germline ends. Per the germline V gene, CDR1 is KGHSH and CDR2 is LQKENI.

The rearrangement joins TRBV10-3 to TRBJ2-1; 9 bases are a match to TRBD2. This CDR3 contains 15 residues. With V trimmed by 10 bases and J by 1 base, 8 bases remained unmatched. Germline lookup yields CDR1 ENHRY and CDR2 SYGVKD. CDR3 nucleotide sequence: TGTGCCACCTCCATCCTAGCGGGGTCCTACAATGAGCAGTTCTTC. Protein: CATSILAGSYNEQFF.

This clone is a singleton in its sample. CDR3 in amino acids: CASSPGRTTQPQHF. DNA for the CDR3: TGTGCCAGCAGCCCAGGTCGGACAACTCAGCCCCAGCATTTT. The chain has TRBV3-1 (or the pseudogene TRBV3-2) and TRBJ1-5, with a possible D match to TRBD1 (5 bases). V lost 4 bases, J lost 6 bases, and 13 bases lay in between. Germline loops: CDR1 LGHDT, CDR2 YNNKEL (reference sequence). The CDR3 totals 14 residues.

The V gene is TRBV5-1, the J gene TRBJ1-1, with D possibly matching TRBD1 (5 bases). Germline CDR1 and CDR2: SGHRS and YFSETQ. The CDR3 is made up of 13 amino acids. V was shortened by 5 bases and J by 2 bases, with 10 bases between the two germline ends. In DNA form, the CDR3 reads TGCGCCAGCAGGAAGGGGATAAACACTGAAGCTTTCTTT. Residues: CASRKGINTEAFF.

The rearrangement uses TRBV7-6 and TRBJ2-3; 10 nucleotides align to TRBD2. The V gene's germline CDR1 is SGHVS and CDR2 FNYEAQ. Trimming took 0 bases from V and 4 from J; bases not matched to a gene: 10. The CDR3 totals 18 residues. The chain's CDR3 is CASSLAGGAGGPPDTQYF. Written as DNA, the CDR3 is TGTGCCAGCAGCTTAGCGGGCGGAGCGGGAGGGCCCCCAGATACGCAGTATTTT.

The chain couples TRBV6-1 to TRBJ1-3, with a weak D call TRBD1 (5 bases). Germline V lookup: CDR1 MNHNS, CDR2 SASEGT. V was clipped by 2 bases and J by 1 base, with 15 bases between them. The CDR3 totals 17 residues. CDR3 DNA: TGTGCCAGCAGTGAACGAACATTGACAGTATCTGGAAACACCATATATTTT. It yields the protein CASSERTLTVSGNTIYF.

This chain connects TRBV15 to TRBJ2-1, with TRBD2 identical over 11 bases. Germline V lookup: CDR1 LNHNV, CDR2 YYDKDF (reference sequence). After removal of 1 base from V and 7 bases from J, the junction contained 6 bases not matched to a gene. This CDR3 is 16 amino acids long. CDR3 DNA sequence: TGTGCCACCAGCAGAGTCCTAGCGGGAGGTGTTAATGAGCAGTTCTTC. Its protein product is CATSRVLAGGVNEQFF.

The chain uses TRBV30 and TRBJ2-2; the match to TRBD1 covers 7 bases. J lost 5 bases, V lost 6 bases, and 3 bases had no gene match. The CDR3 loop spans 12 amino acids. The germline CDR1 and CDR2 sequences are GTSNPN and SVGIG (reference sequence). The CDR3 reads CACSRGTGELFF. The CDR3 coding sequence is TGTGCCTGCAGCAGGGGGACCGGGGAGCTGTTTTTT.

V gene TRBV11-2 combines with J gene TRBJ2-1, with TRBD2 matching 12 bases. The CDR3 runs to 15 residues. Germline values: CDR1 SGHAT, CDR2 FQNNGV. V shed 6 bases, J shed 9 bases, and the junction held 9 bases outside the gene matches. CDR3 loop: CASSGLAGPLFEQFF. Here the CDR3 DNA reads TGTGCCAGCAGTGGACTAGCGGGGCCGTTGTTTGAGCAGTTCTTC.

V is TRBV12-3 or TRBV12-4 and J is TRBJ2-3, with D maybe TRBD2 (6 bases). V lost 7 bases and J lost 5, with 13 bases in between. The CDR3 covers 13 residues. The CDR3 region has the DNA TGTGCCAGCAACTGGCGGGGAATAGATACGCAGTATTTT. It translates to CASNWRGIDTQYF.

The chain links TRBV15 to TRBJ1-1; TRBD1 agrees at 11 bases. Trimming removed 0 bases from V and 5 bases from J; junction bases left unmatched: 2. Germline-derived CDR1 and CDR2 are LNHNV and YYDKDF (reference sequence). The CDR3 extends over 15 amino acids. Here the CDR3 reads CATSREDRGLTEAFF. In nucleotides, the CDR3 is TGTGCCACCAGCAGAGAGGACAGGGGGCTTACTGAAGCTTTCTTT.